Sequencing of this T cell receptor beta chain was carried out in a study of CXCR3-negative and CXCR3-positive naive CD8 T cells. Study observations and caveats: Naive cells used TRBV-TRBJ genes in much the same way whether CXCR3-negative or CXCR3-positive; memory cells did not.

The authors prepared UMI-labeled TRB cDNA libraries by 5' RACE. TCRdb reprocessed the 5' RACE reads and reports one entry per CDR3 protein, with no DNA. The repertoire table contains about 90,000 distinct CDR3 sequences. The CDR3 has 12 amino acids. Germline V gene data show CDR1 as SQVTM and CDR2 as ANQGSEA. A word on this clonotype: Its specificity is not known.

The clonotype comes from a human donor in good health. Some clones in this sample may be carry-over from other donors' samples. The specimen was naive CXCR3- CD8+ T cells from blood. Noted subset: CD45RO-CCR7+CD27+CD95- naive CD8+ T cells lacking CXCR3 (TNR3-). This chain uses TRBV29-1 with TRBJ2-7; the D call of TRBD1 rests on TCRdb alone, since no DNA is present to check it. Here the CDR3 reads CSVQGASGEQYF.